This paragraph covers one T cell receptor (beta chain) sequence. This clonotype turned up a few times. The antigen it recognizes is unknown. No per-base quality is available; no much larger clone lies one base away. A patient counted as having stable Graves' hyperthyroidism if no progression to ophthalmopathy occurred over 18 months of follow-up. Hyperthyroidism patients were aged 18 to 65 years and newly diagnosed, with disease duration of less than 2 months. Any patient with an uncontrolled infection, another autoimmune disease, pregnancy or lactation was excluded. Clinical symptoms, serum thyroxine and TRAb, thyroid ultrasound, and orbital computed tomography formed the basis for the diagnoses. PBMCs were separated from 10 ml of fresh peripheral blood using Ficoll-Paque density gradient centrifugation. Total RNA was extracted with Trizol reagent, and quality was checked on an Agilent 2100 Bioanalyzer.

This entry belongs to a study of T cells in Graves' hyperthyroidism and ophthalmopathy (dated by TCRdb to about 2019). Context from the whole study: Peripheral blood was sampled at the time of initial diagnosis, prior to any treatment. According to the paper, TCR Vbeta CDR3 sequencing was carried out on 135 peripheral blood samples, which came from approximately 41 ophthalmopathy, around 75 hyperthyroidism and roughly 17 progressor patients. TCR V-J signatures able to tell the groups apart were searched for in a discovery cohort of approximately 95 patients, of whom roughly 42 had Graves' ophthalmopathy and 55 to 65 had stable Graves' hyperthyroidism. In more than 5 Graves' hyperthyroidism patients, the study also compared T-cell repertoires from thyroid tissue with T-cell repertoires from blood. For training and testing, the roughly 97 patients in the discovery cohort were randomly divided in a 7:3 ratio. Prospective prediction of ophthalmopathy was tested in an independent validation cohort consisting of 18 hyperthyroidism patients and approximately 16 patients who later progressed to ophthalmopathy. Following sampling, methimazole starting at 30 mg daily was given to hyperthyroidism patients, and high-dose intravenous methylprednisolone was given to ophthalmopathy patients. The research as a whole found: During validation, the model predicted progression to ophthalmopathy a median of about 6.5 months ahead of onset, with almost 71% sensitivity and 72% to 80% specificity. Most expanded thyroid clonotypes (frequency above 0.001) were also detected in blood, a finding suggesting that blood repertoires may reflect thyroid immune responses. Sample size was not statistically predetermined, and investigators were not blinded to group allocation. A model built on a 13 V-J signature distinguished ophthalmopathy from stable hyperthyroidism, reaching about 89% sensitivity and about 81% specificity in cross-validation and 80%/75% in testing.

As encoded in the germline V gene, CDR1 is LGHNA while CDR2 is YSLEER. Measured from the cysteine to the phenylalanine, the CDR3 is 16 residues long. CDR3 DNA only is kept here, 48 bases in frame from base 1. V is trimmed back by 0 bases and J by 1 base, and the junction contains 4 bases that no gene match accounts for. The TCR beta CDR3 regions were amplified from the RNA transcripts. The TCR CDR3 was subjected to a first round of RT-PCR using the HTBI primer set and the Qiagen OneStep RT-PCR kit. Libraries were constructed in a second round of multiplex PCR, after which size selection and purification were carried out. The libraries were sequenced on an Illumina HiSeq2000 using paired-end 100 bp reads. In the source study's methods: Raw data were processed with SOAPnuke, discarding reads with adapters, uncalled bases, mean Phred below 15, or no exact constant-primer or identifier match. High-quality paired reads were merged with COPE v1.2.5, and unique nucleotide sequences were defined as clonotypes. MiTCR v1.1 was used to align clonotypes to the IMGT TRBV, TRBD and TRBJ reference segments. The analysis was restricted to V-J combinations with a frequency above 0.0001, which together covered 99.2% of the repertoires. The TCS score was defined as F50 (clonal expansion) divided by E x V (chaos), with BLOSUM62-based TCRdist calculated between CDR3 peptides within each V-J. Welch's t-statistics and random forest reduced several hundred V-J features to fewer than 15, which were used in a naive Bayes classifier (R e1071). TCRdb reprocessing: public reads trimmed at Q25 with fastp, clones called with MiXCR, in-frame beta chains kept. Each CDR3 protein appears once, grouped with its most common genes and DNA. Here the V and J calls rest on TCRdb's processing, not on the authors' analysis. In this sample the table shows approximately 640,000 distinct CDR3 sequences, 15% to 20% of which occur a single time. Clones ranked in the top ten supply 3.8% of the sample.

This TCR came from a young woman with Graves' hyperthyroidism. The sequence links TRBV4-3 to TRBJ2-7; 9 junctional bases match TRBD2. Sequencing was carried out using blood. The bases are TGCGCCAGCAGCCAAGATGGGCGGGAGGGTTCCTACGAGCAGTACTTC. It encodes CASSQDGREGSYEQYF.